This is a list of T cell receptor beta chains from one sample in a study of T and B cells in COVID-19 patients. TCRdb reprocessed the multiplex PCR reads via MiXCR and lists one record per CDR3 protein. The sample lists some 13,000 distinct CDR3 sequences, under 35% occurring once. The material sequenced was blood. These receptors all come from a human donor who had recovered from COVID-19. Both conserved end residues are part of each CDR3. A D gene is named only where the DNA matches it firmly. Some rows mark clone size as missing; the rest say once, few, many or name a class of expanded clone.

TRBD2 TRBJ2-7 many TRBV6-5 CASRRGTSGLYEQYF TGTGCCAGCAGAAGAGGGACTAGCGGTCTCTACGAGCAGTACTTC
- TRBJ2-7 - TRBV6-6 CASSGSLQGYEQYF TGTGCCAGCAGTGGATCTCTTCAGGGCTACGAGCAGTACTTC
TRBD2 TRBJ2-1 - TRBV11-1 CASSLAATSGSYYNEQFF TGTGCCAGCAGCTTAGCGGCGACTAGCGGGAGTTACTACAATGAGCAGTTCTTC
TRBD1 TRBJ2-7 medium-sized TRBV27 CASGRQGFYEQYF TGTGCCAGCGGGCGACAGGGGTTCTACGAGCAGTACTTC
- TRBJ2-1 - TRBV14 CASSQVGRVNEQFF TGTGCCAGCAGCCAGGTCGGGCGTGTCAATGAGCAGTTCTTC
TRBD1 TRBJ1-4 - TRBV5-5 CASSPVGGQGTEKLFF TGTGCCAGCAGCCCAGTGGGGGGACAGGGGACTGAAAAACTGTTTTTT
- TRBJ2-7 medium-sized TRBV15 CATSRVDPYEQYF TGTGCCACCAGCAGAGTGGACCCTTACGAGCAGTACTTC
- TRBJ2-5 medium-sized TRBV19 CASSGKRRETQYF TGTGCCAGCTCAGGGAAGCGAAGAGAGACCCAGTACTTC
TRBD1 TRBJ2-7 - TRBV6-2/TRBV6-3 CASSRGTGYEQYF TGTGCCAGCAGCCGTGGGACAGGGTACGAGCAGTACTTC
- TRBJ2-2 once TRBV24-1 CATEDPGKNTGELFF TGTGCCACCGAAGATCCAGGGAAGAACACCGGGGAGCTGTTTTTT
- TRBJ2-7 medium-sized TRBV12-3/TRBV12-4 CASSSRDAPYEQYF TGTGCCAGCAGTTCCCGGGACGCCCCCTACGAGCAGTACTTC
- TRBJ2-7 medium-sized TRBV19 CASRDGYEQYF TGTGCCAGTAGGGATGGCTACGAGCAGTACTTC
- TRBJ1-5 - TRBV27 CASRGGGLGNQPQHF TGTGCCAGCAGGGGGGGGGGATTGGGCAATCAGCCCCAGCATTTT
TRBD1 TRBJ2-1 few TRBV12-3/TRBV12-4 CASSWQGAYNEQFF TGTGCCAGCAGTTGGCAGGGGGCCTACAATGAGCAGTTCTTC
TRBD2 TRBJ2-1 medium-sized TRBV29-1 CSVGGGSSAYNEQFF TGCAGCGTTGGGGGGGGGTCTAGCGCCTACAATGAGCAGTTCTTC